These T cell receptor beta chains were read from a single sample in a study of cytomegalovirus exposure and HLA in healthy donors. Sequenced by immunoSEQ multiplex PCR; TCRdb stores in-frame clones only, minus some. The profile shows about 120,000 clones, approximately 80% of them singletons. Material for sequencing was PBMCs. The source of these receptors is a man in his fifties or sixties in good health and CMV-seronegative. The conserved cysteine and the conserved F or W are not part of the CDR3 here. Each record gives: CDR3 length, V gene, J gene, clone size, CDR3 protein. Clone size is given for some rows only: seen once, a few or many times, or a class if the clone is expanded.

length: 11
V: TRBV19
J: TRBJ1-2
size: NA
CDR3: ASSWWTDYGYT

length: 15
V: TRBV13
J: TRBJ2-5
size: NA
CDR3: ASSLGAGGQAKETQY

length: 13
V: TRBV7-6
J: TRBJ2-7
size: NA
CDR3: ASSLAAGNSYEQY

length: 11
V: TRBV30
J: TRBJ1-5
size: few
CDR3: AWSASGNQPQH

length: 9
V: TRBV28
J: TRBJ2-5
size: few
CDR3: TGRGGETQY

length: 12
V: TRBV6-1
J: TRBJ1-3
size: NA
CDR3: ASSEDLLINTIY

length: 12
V: TRBV29-1
J: TRBJ2-7
size: NA
CDR3: SVSPRDRGYEQY

length: 15
V: TRBV4-2
J: TRBJ2-7
size: NA
CDR3: ASSQVAGGQSSYEQY

length: 11
V: TRBV27
J: TRBJ1-4
size: NA
CDR3: ASSRQRNEKLF

length: 13
V: TRBV28
J: TRBJ1-3
size: NA
CDR3: ASTAGLHSGNTIY

length: 13
V: TRBV27
J: TRBJ2-2
size: NA
CDR3: ASSLAGVNTGELF

length: 13
V: TRBV18
J: TRBJ2-1
size: NA
CDR3: ASSPRAEARGEQF

length: 12
V: TRBV9
J: TRBJ2-5
size: once
CDR3: ASSVGGREGTQY

length: 15
V: TRBV6-4
J: TRBJ2-1
size: NA
CDR3: ASSDSGLAGGPDEQF

length: 15
V: TRBV7-3
J: TRBJ2-2
size: NA
CDR3: ASSLTSGRAGTGELF

length: 11
V: TRBV18
J: TRBJ2-7
size: few
CDR3: ASSPDRDYEQY

length: 17
V: TRBV4-2
J: TRBJ2-3
size: NA
CDR3: ASSQISPGPRISTDTQY

length: 12
V: TRBV11-3
J: TRBJ2-3
size: NA
CDR3: ASSWTGGTDTQY

length: 13
V: TRBV7-9
J: TRBJ2-5
size: NA
CDR3: ASSSVERVTGTQY

length: 12
V: TRBV25-1
J: TRBJ1-1
size: NA
CDR3: ASSGPTGDTEAF

length: 15
V: TRBV15
J: TRBJ1-3
size: NA
CDR3: ATSRDLPGEAGNTIY

length: 13
V: TRBV27
J: TRBJ2-7
size: few
CDR3: ASSSLATPPYEQY

length: 13
V: TRBV2
J: TRBJ2-1
size: NA
CDR3: ASRLADRSYNEQF

length: 12
V: TRBV7-6
J: TRBJ1-2
size: NA
CDR3: ASSPRSGGYGYT

length: 12
V: TRBV4-1
J: TRBJ1-6
size: NA
CDR3: ASSVQQGISPLH